This T cell receptor (beta chain) was profiled in a study of cytomegalovirus exposure and HLA in healthy donors. Primers for the PCR totalled 60 Vbeta and 13 Jbeta. Clones were read by immunoSEQ multiplex PCR, and TCRdb kept only the in-frame ones, dropping some. The sample has around 78,000 clones, around 70% seen once. Findings and caveats of the study: With high specificity and sensitivity, the classifier reportedly diagnosed cytomegalovirus status.

With respect to this clone: Its antigen is unidentified.

The TCR originated in a woman aged 40 to 50 in good health and CMV-seropositive. Sequencing input: PBMCs.

CDR3 in amino acids: CASSLYTSGRPEQYF. The CDR3 DNA is TGTGCCAGCAGTTTATATACTAGCGGGAGGCCCGAGCAGTACTTC. The rearrangement links TRBV27 to TRBJ2-7, with 12 bases matching TRBD2. V was clipped by 1 base and J by 6 bases; unmatched bases: 4. CDR1 is MNHEY and CDR2 is SMNVEV in the germline V gene (reference sequence). CDR3 length: 15 amino acids.